These T cell receptor beta chains were read from a single sample in a study of a mutant IDH1 vaccine in newly diagnosed glioma. Which antigens these TCRs recognize remains unknown. The repertoire was sequenced with immunoSEQ multiplex PCR; TCRdb's copy has only in-frame clones and lacks some. This repertoire shows around 60,000 clones, roughly 80% found once; its top ten account for approximately 9.5%. The sample here was PBMCs, taken from a glioma patient whose treatment included an IDH1 peptide vaccine. These receptor sequences come from a woman between 45 and 65 years old with glioma. Each CDR3 is given with its conserved first and last residue. The order of the fields is D gene, V gene, J gene, clone size, CDR3 protein, CDR3 DNA. The D gene is left open where the match is weak. Some rows have no size entry. The others give once, few or many, or a class for an expanded clone.

>.|TRBV18|TRBJ2-7|.
CASSPQHSGYEQYF
TGTGCCAGCTCACCACAGCATTCTGGGTACGAGCAGTACTTC
>.|TRBV27|TRBJ2-3|.
CASSPRGRGAKIGTDTQYF
TGTGCCAGCAGTCCCCGAGGCAGGGGGGCCAAAATAGGCACAGATACGCAGTATTTT
>TRBD1|TRBV29-1|TRBJ1-1|few
CSVAGTGLTEAFF
TGCAGCGTTGCGGGGACAGGGTTGACTGAAGCTTTCTTT
>.|TRBV14|TRBJ2-1|.
CASSVEGEQFF
TGTGCCAGCAGCGTAGAGGGTGAGCAGTTCTTC
>.|TRBV5-5|TRBJ2-4|.
CASSFQGTKNIQYF
TGTGCCAGCAGCTTTCAGGGAACCAAAAACATTCAGTACTTC
>TRBD2|TRBV2|TRBJ2-2|.
CASSALLAGNTGELFF
TGTGCCAGCAGTGCCCTACTAGCGGGGAACACCGGGGAGCTGTTTTTT
>.|TRBV5-1|TRBJ1-2|.
CASSLDTGIYGYTF
TGCGCCAGCAGCTTGGATACAGGGATCTATGGCTACACCTTC
>.|TRBV5-8|TRBJ2-7|.
CASSLNVVEQYF
TGTGCCAGCAGCTTGAATGTCGTCGAGCAGTACTTC
>.|TRBV5-1|TRBJ1-5|.
CASSLAGERNQPQHF
TGCGCCAGCAGCTTGGCCGGGGAGCGCAATCAGCCCCAGCATTTT
>.|TRBV7-6|TRBJ1-1|.
CASSPTEGTEAFF
TGTGCCAGCAGTCCAACCGAGGGCACTGAAGCTTTCTTT
>TRBD1|TRBV5-4|TRBJ1-2|.
CASSAKDRGLLGYTF
TGTGCCAGCAGCGCGAAGGACAGGGGGCTATTGGGCTACACCTTC
>.|TRBV9|TRBJ1-1|.
CASSVESQFTEAFF
TGTGCCAGCAGCGTAGAGAGCCAGTTCACTGAAGCTTTCTTT
>TRBD1|TRBV4-1|TRBJ1-6|.
CASSQALMGTDNSPLHF
TGCGCCAGCAGCCAAGCTCTTATGGGGACAGATAATTCACCCCTCCACTTT
>.|TRBV5-4|TRBJ2-3|few
CASSFGGGKSTDTQYF
TGTGCCAGCAGCTTCGGAGGAGGGAAAAGCACAGATACGCAGTATTTT
>.|TRBV11-2|TRBJ2-5|.
CASSLVGLAVQETQYF
TGTGCCAGCAGCTTAGTTGGATTAGCGGTTCAAGAGACCCAGTACTTC
>TRBD2|TRBV28|TRBJ2-7|.
CASRLRLAGRSYEQYF
TGTGCCAGCAGGTTGAGACTAGCGGGTCGCTCCTACGAGCAGTACTTC
>.|TRBV29-1|TRBJ1-1|.
CSVDKGNTEAFF
TGCAGCGTTGATAAAGGAAACACTGAAGCTTTCTTT
>.|TRBV7-6|TRBJ1-4|.
CASSGSGSRNEKLFF
TGTGCCAGCAGCGGGTCCGGGAGTCGTAATGAAAAACTGTTTTTT
>.|TRBV5-3|TRBJ1-6|.
CARSLGGIPSSYNSPLHF
TGTGCCAGAAGCTTGGGCGGGATTCCCAGCTCCTATAATTCACCCCTCCACTTT
>.|TRBV7-9|TRBJ1-1|.
CASRESRNLNTEAFF
TGTGCCAGCAGGGAGTCCAGGAACTTGAACACTGAAGCTTTCTTT
>TRBD1|TRBV6-1|TRBJ1-6|.
CASTSTGDRSPLHF
TGTGCCAGCACCAGTACAGGGGATAGGTCACCCCTCCACTTT
>.|TRBV9|TRBJ1-1|.
CASSVGANTEAFF
TGTGCCAGCAGCGTAGGGGCGAACACTGAAGCTTTCTTT
>.|TRBV18|TRBJ2-5|.
CASSKLETVQETQYF
TGTGCCAGCTCGAAATTAGAGACAGTGCAAGAGACCCAGTACTTC
>.|TRBV18|TRBJ1-1|once
CASSQLRGDGTEAFF
TGTGCCAGCTCACAGCTTAGGGGAGATGGCACTGAAGCTTTCTTT
>TRBD2|TRBV9|TRBJ2-3|.
CASSPTSGGDTQYF
TGTGCCAGCAGCCCGACTAGCGGTGGAGATACGCAGTATTTT
>TRBD2|TRBV5-1|TRBJ2-3|.
CASGSTSGGGDTQYF
TGCGCCAGCGGTTCGACTAGCGGGGGTGGGGATACGCAGTATTTT
>.|TRBV18|TRBJ2-1|.
CASSPSSGYNEQFF
TGTGCCAGCTCACCATCATCAGGCTACAATGAGCAGTTCTTC
>TRBD1|TRBV9|TRBJ2-3|.
CASSVGWDRGDTQYF
TGTGCCAGCAGCGTAGGGTGGGACAGGGGAGATACGCAGTATTTT
>.|TRBV10-1|TRBJ1-5|few
CASIRCRERNQPQHF
TGCGCCAGCATCCGATGCAGGGAAAGGAATCAGCCCCAGCATTTT
>.|TRBV30|TRBJ1-1|.
CAWSSSYTEAFF
TGTGCCTGGAGCTCTAGTTACACTGAAGCTTTCTTT
>.|TRBV7-2|TRBJ1-1|.
CASSFSGLILDRRTEAFF
TGTGCCAGCAGCTTTTCAGGATTGATCCTGGACAGAAGAACTGAAGCTTTCTTT
>TRBD1|TRBV7-2|TRBJ1-2|.
CASSLQGSYGYTF
TGTGCCAGCAGCCTACAGGGGTCCTATGGCTACACCTTC
>.|TRBV5-5|TRBJ2-5|.
CASSLRGQETQYF
TGTGCCAGCAGCTTGCGGGGTCAAGAGACCCAGTACTTC
>.|TRBV30|TRBJ2-3|.
CAWSVLKDLEKVETDTQYF
TGTGCCTGGAGCGTTCTCAAAGATCTTGAGAAGGTAGAAACAGATACGCAGTATTTT
>.|TRBV4-2|TRBJ1-4|.
CASSQPTGGVTEKLFF
TGTGCCAGCAGCCAACCGACGGGGGGCGTTACCGAAAAACTGTTTTTT
>TRBD1|TRBV4-1|TRBJ1-2|few
CASSQDPPDRGGYTF
TGCGCCAGCAGCCAAGATCCCCCGGACAGGGGAGGCTACACCTTC
>.|TRBV5-1|TRBJ1-4|.
CASSKAQGTEKLFF
TGCGCCAGCAGCAAAGCCCAGGGGACTGAAAAACTGTTTTTT
>.|TRBV5-1|TRBJ1-2|.
CASSFLGEYGYTF
TGCGCCAGCAGCTTTCTGGGGGAATATGGCTACACCTTC
>.|TRBV20-1|TRBJ1-4|few
CSAREELELFF
TGCAGTGCTAGAGAGGAGTTAGAACTGTTTTTT
>.|TRBV27|TRBJ1-5|.
CASRVGGVGSPQHF
TGTGCCAGCAGGGTAGGAGGCGTCGGGAGCCCCCAGCATTTT
>TRBD2|TRBV2|TRBJ2-3|.
CASSEWVGGGVTDTQYF
TGTGCCAGCAGTGAATGGGTCGGCGGGGGGGTCACAGATACGCAGTATTTT
>.|TRBV6-5|TRBJ1-2|.
CASSTLGGNYGYTF
TGTGCCAGCAGCACCTTGGGCGGTAACTATGGCTACACCTTC
>.|TRBV14|TRBJ2-3|.
CASSQEGSATDTQYF
TGTGCCAGCAGCCAAGAGGGCAGTGCCACAGATACGCAGTATTTT
>TRBD1|TRBV6-5|TRBJ2-2|few
CASSQIGTGQELFF
TGTGCCAGCAGTCAGATAGGGACAGGGCAGGAGCTGTTTTTT
>TRBD1|TRBV19|TRBJ1-6|once
CASRNRGQHGSPLHF
TGTGCCAGTAGAAACAGGGGCCAGCACGGTTCACCCCTCCACTTT
>.|TRBV18|TRBJ1-2|.
CASSPLGSYGYTF
TGTGCCAGCTCACCCCTGGGTAGCTATGGCTACACCTTC
>TRBD2|TRBV9|TRBJ2-4|.
CASSAGEGSKNIQYF
TGTGCCAGCAGCGCCGGGGAGGGGTCCAAAAACATTCAGTACTTC
>.|TRBV30|TRBJ2-3|.
CAWSVDSTDTQYF
TGTGCCTGGAGTGTAGATTCCACAGATACGCAGTATTTT
>.|TRBV9|TRBJ2-7|few
CASSVQGTSEQYF
TGTGCCAGCAGCGTTCAGGGAACCAGCGAGCAGTACTTC
>.|TRBV9|TRBJ1-2|.
CASSVRGADYGYTF
TGTGCCAGCAGCGTTCGGGGGGCCGACTATGGCTACACCTTC
>TRBD1|TRBV4-3|TRBJ1-1|.
CASSQDMTGGTEAFF
TGCGCCAGCAGCCAAGACATGACAGGGGGCACTGAAGCTTTCTTT
>TRBD1|TRBV6-4|TRBJ1-5|.
CASSDPTQGDSNQPQHF
TGTGCCAGCAGTGACCCGACACAGGGGGATAGCAATCAGCCCCAGCATTTT
>.|TRBV28|TRBJ1-3|.
CASNRAQGNTIYF
TGTGCCAGCAACAGGGCACAGGGAAACACCATATATTTT
>.|TRBV7-2|TRBJ1-4|.
CASSLGARPNEKLFF
TGTGCCAGCAGCTTAGGGGCCAGACCTAATGAAAAACTGTTTTTT